A selection of T cell receptor beta chains follows, all from one sample in a study of blood T cell repertoires in COVID-19. Repertoires were generated with immunoSEQ multiplex PCR, while TCRdb's copy carries only in-frame clones and drops some. The sample has fewer than 400,000 clones; around 87% are singletons. The sample comprised PBMCs or T cells enriched from blood (not recorded which). All receptors come from a woman between 50 and 59 years old who had recovered from COVID-19. Each CDR3 is given with its conserved first and last residue. A D gene is named only where the DNA matches it firmly. Size values are once, few and many counts, or a class for expanded clones, and some rows have none.

d_call	clone_size	v_call	j_call	cdr3_nt	cdr3_aa
-	few	TRBV19	TRBJ1-2	TGTGCCAGTAGGGAGGTTGGCGGCTACACCTTC	CASREVGGYTF
-	-	TRBV28	TRBJ1-5	TGTGCCAGCAAGACAGAGGTCAATCAGCCCCAGCATTTT	CASKTEVNQPQHF
TRBD1	few	TRBV4-1	TRBJ2-7	TGCGCCAGCAGCCAAGGTCGGACAGGGGTCTACGAGCAGTACTTC	CASSQGRTGVYEQYF
TRBD1	-	TRBV27	TRBJ1-4	TGTGCCAGCAGGCCTAAGGACAGGGGAGTCGGAGAAAAACTGTTTTTT	CASRPKDRGVGEKLFF
-	-	TRBV19	TRBJ1-5	TGTGCCAGTCGCTTCCTAGGGGAGGGGGAAAATCAGCCCCAGCATTTT	CASRFLGEGENQPQHF
-	-	TRBV3-1/TRBV3-2	TRBJ1-2	TGTGCCAGCAGCCAAGGGTTGGCCCGATCGAACTATGGCTACACCTTC	CASSQGLARSNYGYTF
TRBD1	once	TRBV19	TRBJ1-4	TGTGCCAGTAGTATACAGGGGGAGGTGTTATTCCCGAAACTGTTTTTT	CASSIQGEVLFPKLFF
-	-	TRBV19	TRBJ1-6	TGTGCCAGTAGTTTACTGGACGTCCGGGGTAATTCACCCCTCCACTTT	CASSLLDVRGNSPLHF
-	-	TRBV5-1	TRBJ2-5	TGCGCCAGCAGCTTGTCGGGGGATGGGGAGACCCAGTACTTC	CASSLSGDGETQYF
-	-	TRBV28	TRBJ1-5	TGTGCCAGCAACCTGGAGGATCAGCCCCAGCATTTT	CASNLEDQPQHF
-	-	TRBV11-3	TRBJ1-2	TGTGCCAGCAGCCCTCCCGGGGGGCGATCACTCAAGTCAGGGAACTATGGCTACACCTTC	CASSPPGGRSLKSGNYGYTF
-	few	TRBV5-1	TRBJ1-3	TGCGCCAGCAGCTTGTTTTCCGGCGGCTTCTCTGGAAACACCATATATTTT	CASSLFSGGFSGNTIYF
TRBD1	-	TRBV3-1/TRBV3-2	TRBJ2-1	TGTGCCAGCAGCCACACAAACAGGGGGCTAAACTACAATGAGCAGTTCTTC	CASSHTNRGLNYNEQFF
TRBD1	few	TRBV2	TRBJ1-1	TGTGCCAGCAGGACACAGGGGCGGAGGAACACTGAAGCTTTCTTT	CASRTQGRRNTEAFF
-	few	TRBV28	TRBJ2-7	TGTGCCAGCAGTCCGATTGGCCCCCTTTATTGGGGCCAGACCTACGAGCAGTACTTC	CASSPIGPLYWGQTYEQYF
-	-	TRBV9	TRBJ1-1	TGTGCCAGCAGCGTGGATTTGACAGGCCCTGAAGCTTTCTTT	CASSVDLTGPEAFF
TRBD2	-	TRBV23-1	TRBJ2-2	TGCGCCCGCAGTCCTCGGGGGGGGAACACCGGGGAGCTGTTTTTT	CARSPRGGNTGELFF
-	-	TRBV7-9	TRBJ2-7	TGTGCCAGCAGCTTAGACGGGGGGCGCGAGCAGTACTTC	CASSLDGGREQYF
-	-	TRBV12-3/TRBV12-4	TRBJ1-5	TGTGCCAGCGGTCCAGGGCCCAATCAGCCCCAGCATTTT	CASGPGPNQPQHF
TRBD1	-	TRBV18	TRBJ2-5	TGTGCCAGCTCACGACAGGGGCCCCAACGGGGAGAGACCCAGTACTTC	CASSRQGPQRGETQYF
-	-	TRBV2	TRBJ2-7	TGTGCCAGCAGCCCGGGGTACGAGCAGTACTTC	CASSPGYEQYF
TRBD1	-	TRBV5-1	TRBJ1-3	TGCGCCAGCAGCTCGCGACAGGGGGGTGCTGGAAACACCATATATTTT	CASSSRQGGAGNTIYF
-	once	TRBV4-3	TRBJ1-1	TGCGCCAGCAGCCCGGGAGGTTGGCGGAACACTGAAGCTTTCTTT	CASSPGGWRNTEAFF
-	once	TRBV15	TRBJ2-3	TGTGCCACCAGCAGAGTACTATCAGATACGCAGTATTTT	CATSRVLSDTQYF
-	-	TRBV6-1	TRBJ1-3	TGTGCCAGCAGTGAAGGGTGGGGGCCTGGAAACACCATATATTTT	CASSEGWGPGNTIYF
-	-	TRBV11-2	TRBJ1-1	TGTGCCAGCAGCTTAGAGGGGAGGAACACTGAAGCTTTCTTT	CASSLEGRNTEAFF
TRBD1	-	TRBV30	TRBJ1-5	TGTGCCGGACAGGGAGGAGGCAATCAGCCCCAGCATTTT	CAGQGGGNQPQHF
-	-	TRBV5-1	TRBJ2-1	TGCGCCAGCTCCGGGGGAGTTTTCGACAATGAGCAGTTCTTC	CASSGGVFDNEQFF
-	-	TRBV25-1	TRBJ2-7	TGTGCCAGCAGCCCCATCGGGGTTAATTTATGGGGAAAGCAGTACTTC	CASSPIGVNLWGKQYF
-	-	TRBV3-1/TRBV3-2	TRBJ1-2	TGTGCCAGCAGCCCTTTCGGCTATGGCTACACCTTC	CASSPFGYGYTF
TRBD1	-	TRBV7-2	TRBJ2-7	TGTGCCAGCAGCTTAGCCCCGACAGGGTTTTACTACGAGCAGTACTTC	CASSLAPTGFYYEQYF
-	-	TRBV28	TRBJ1-5	TGTGCCAGCAGTACCCCTGACAGCAGCAATCAGCCCCAGCATTTT	CASSTPDSSNQPQHF
-	once	TRBV28	TRBJ1-5	TGTGCCAGCAGTCTGCCCCCCAGGCAGCCCCAGCATTTT	CASSLPPRQPQHF